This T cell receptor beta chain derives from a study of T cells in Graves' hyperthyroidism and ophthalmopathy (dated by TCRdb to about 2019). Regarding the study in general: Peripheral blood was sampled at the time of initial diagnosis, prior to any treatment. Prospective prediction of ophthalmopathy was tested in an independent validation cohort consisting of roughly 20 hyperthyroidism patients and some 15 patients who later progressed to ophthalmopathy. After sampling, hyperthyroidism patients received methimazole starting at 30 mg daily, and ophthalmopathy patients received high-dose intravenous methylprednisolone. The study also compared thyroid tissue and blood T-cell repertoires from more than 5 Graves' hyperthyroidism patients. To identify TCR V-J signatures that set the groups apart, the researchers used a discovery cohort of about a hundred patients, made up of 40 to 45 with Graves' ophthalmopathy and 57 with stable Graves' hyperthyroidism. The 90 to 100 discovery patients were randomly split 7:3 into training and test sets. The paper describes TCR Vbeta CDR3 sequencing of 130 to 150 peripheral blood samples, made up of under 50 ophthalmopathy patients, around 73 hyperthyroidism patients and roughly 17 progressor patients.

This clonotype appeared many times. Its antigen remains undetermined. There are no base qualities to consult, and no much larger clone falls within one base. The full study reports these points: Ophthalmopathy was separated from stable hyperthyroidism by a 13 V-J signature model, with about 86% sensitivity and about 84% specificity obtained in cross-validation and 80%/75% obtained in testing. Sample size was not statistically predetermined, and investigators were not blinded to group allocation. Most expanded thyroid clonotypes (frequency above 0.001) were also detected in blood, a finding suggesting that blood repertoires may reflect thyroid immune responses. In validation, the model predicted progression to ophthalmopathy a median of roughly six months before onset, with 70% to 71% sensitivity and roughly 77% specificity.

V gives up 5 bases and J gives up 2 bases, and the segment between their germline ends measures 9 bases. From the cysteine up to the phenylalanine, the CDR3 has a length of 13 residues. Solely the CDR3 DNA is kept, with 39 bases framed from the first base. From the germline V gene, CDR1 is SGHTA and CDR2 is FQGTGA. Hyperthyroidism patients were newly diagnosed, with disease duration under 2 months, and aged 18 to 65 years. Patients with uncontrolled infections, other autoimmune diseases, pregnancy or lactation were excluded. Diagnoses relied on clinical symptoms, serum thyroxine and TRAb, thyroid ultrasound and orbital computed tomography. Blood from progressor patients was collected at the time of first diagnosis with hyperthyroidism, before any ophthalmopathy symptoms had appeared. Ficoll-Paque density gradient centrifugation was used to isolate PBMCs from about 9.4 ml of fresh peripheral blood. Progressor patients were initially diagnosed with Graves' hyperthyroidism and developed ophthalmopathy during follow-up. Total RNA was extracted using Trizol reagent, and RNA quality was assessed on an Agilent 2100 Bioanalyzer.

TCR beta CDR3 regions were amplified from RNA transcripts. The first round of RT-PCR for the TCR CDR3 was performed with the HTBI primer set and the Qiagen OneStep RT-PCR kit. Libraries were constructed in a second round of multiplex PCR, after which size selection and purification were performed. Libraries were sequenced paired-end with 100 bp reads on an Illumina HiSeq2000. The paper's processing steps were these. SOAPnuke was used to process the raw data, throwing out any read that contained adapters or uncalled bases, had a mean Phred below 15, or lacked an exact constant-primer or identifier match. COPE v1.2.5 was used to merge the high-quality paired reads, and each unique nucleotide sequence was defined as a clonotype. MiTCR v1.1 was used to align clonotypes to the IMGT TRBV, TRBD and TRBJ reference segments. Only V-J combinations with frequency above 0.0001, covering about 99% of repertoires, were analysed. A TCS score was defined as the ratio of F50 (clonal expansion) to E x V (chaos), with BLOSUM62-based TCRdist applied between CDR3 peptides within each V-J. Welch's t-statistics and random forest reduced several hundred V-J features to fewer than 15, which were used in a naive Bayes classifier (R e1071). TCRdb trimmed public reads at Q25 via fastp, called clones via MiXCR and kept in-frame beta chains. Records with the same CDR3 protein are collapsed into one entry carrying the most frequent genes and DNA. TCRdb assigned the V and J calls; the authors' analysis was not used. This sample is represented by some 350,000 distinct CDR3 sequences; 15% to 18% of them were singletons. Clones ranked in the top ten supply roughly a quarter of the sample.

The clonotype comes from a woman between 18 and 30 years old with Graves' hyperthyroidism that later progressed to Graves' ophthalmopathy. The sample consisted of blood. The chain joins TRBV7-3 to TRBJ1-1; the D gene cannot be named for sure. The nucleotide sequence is TGTGCCAGCAGCAGGACGCGCAACACTGAAGCTTTCTTT. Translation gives CASSRTRNTEAFF.